The 17 T cell receptor beta chains below were found in one sample sequenced in a study of CD8 T cells in ankylosing spondylitis (dated by TCRdb to 2016 to 2017). Points the paper makes about the study in general: A TCR beta motif of fewer than 10 highly homologous amino acid variants appeared characteristic of blood from ankylosing spondylitis patients.

The library relied on 5' RACE. Sequencing was carried out with an Illumina HiSeq 2500. The public reads were reanalyzed by TCRdb: fastp trimming at Q25, MiXCR alignment, in-frame beta chains only. Every CDR3 protein is listed once, alongside the most common genes and DNA of its rows. The sample includes 500,000 to 550,000 distinct CDR3 sequences, with about 13% observed a single time. Approximately 7% of the sample is held by the ten biggest clonotypes. Their recognized antigens are unknown. What was sequenced was blood, either unsorted or a sorted T cell fraction (not recorded which). Receptor source: a male donor with ankylosing spondylitis.

This clonotype has a count of ten or more. The gene calls are TRBV20-1 and TRBJ2-7, with 9 bases fitting TRBD1. Looked up from germline, CDR1 is DFQATT and CDR2 is SNEGSKA (reference sequence). The CDR3 spans 14 residues. The V and J ends lost 3 bases and 4 bases, in that order; junction bases with no gene match: 7. The CDR3 DNA is TGCAGTGCTAGCCTACAGGGGGCGAGGTACGAGCAGTACTTC. Translation: CSASLQGARYEQYF.

The gene calls are TRBV13 and TRBJ2-1; 7 bases line up with TRBD2. Germline-derived CDR1 and CDR2 are PRHDT and FYEKMQ (reference sequence). This CDR3 has 13 amino acids. With V trimmed by 8 bases and J by 0 bases, 1 base remained unmatched. CDR3 residues: CASGRDSYNEQFF. The CDR3 DNA reads as TGTGCCAGCGGGAGGGACTCCTACAATGAGCAGTTCTTC.

This chain connects TRBV15 to TRBJ2-2; unclear D gene. CDR1 is LNHNV and CDR2 is YYDKDF in the germline V gene (reference sequence). The CDR3 extends over 13 amino acids. V lost 0 bases to trimming and J lost 10 bases, with 9 bases between them. The DNA of the CDR3 is TGTGCCACCAGCAGAGAAAGGGTGGCGGAGCTGTTTTTT. Translating gives CATSRERVAELFF.

This clonotype was observed a few times. The chain has TRBV20-1 and TRBJ2-7; maybe TRBD1 (5 bases). The V end was cut by 2 bases, the J end by 4 bases, with 6 bases between. In germline, CDR1 is DFQATT, CDR2 SNEGSKA (reference sequence). The CDR3 has 11 residues. DNA of the CDR3: TGCAGTGCTAGAAAGGGGTACGAGCAGTACGTC. This gives the protein CSARKGYEQYV.

This clonotype was seen a handful of times. This CDR3 is CASSLEVRFSYNEQFF. CDR3 coding DNA: TGCGCCAGCAGCTTGGAAGTCAGATTCTCCTACAATGAGCAGTTCTTC. The chain couples TRBV5-1 to TRBJ2-1, with D hard to call. V lost 0 bases to trimming and J lost 0 bases, with 10 bases between them. The germline gives CDR1 SGHRS, CDR2 YFSETQ. This CDR3 contains 16 residues.

In this sample, this clonotype turned up a few times. This chain connects TRBV15 to TRBJ1-1; no clear D. The ends were cut back, 3 bases at V and 9 bases at J, with 14 bases in the middle. Germline assignment: CDR1 LNHNV and CDR2 YYDKDF (reference sequence). The CDR3 runs 13 residues. The CDR3 nucleotides read TGTGCCACCAGCAGTTCCGGTGGACCCAAAGCTTTCTTT. This encodes CATSSSGGPKAFF.

This clonotype was seen a single time. This chain connects TRBV13 to TRBJ2-2; D perhaps matches TRBD1 (6 bases). The V end lost 0 bases, the J end lost 5 bases, and 13 bases lay between the germline ends. The CDR3 extends over 16 amino acids. Per germline, CDR1 PRHDT and CDR2 FYEKMQ (reference sequence). This chain's CDR3 is CASSLGTQGETGELFF. CDR3 sequence (DNA): TGTGCCAGCAGCTTAGGGACACAGGGCGAAACCGGGGAGCTGTTTTTT.

The rearrangement links TRBV7-8 to TRBJ2-1; D not certain. This CDR3 contains 16 residues. V lost 2 bases to trimming and J lost 0 bases, with 11 bases between them. Per the germline V gene, CDR1 is SGHVS and CDR2 is FQNEAQ. The CDR3 nucleotides are TGTGCCAGCAGCTTAAGTCGGCGGAGCTCCTACAATGAGCAGTTCTTC. This sequence encodes CASSLSRRSSYNEQFF. Looking up the rest from reference TRBV7-8 and TRBJ2-1 gives the full variable domain: GAGVSQSPRYKVAKRGQDVALRCDPISGHVSLFWYQQALGQGPEFLTYFQNEAQLDKSGLPSDRFFAERPEGSVSTLKIQRTQQEDSAVYLCASSLSRRSSYNEQFFGPGTRLTVL.

This clonotype was seen only a few times. The V and J genes are TRBV2 and TRBJ2-5, with TRBD1 as a possible D gene (5 bases). This CDR3 has 13 amino acids. V lost 6 bases and J 5 bases, leaving 13 bases between the germline ends. Germline V lookup: CDR1 SNHLY, CDR2 FYNNEI. CDR3: CASSLTARETQYF. CDR3 coding DNA: TGTGCCAGCAGCTTGACAGCAAGGGAGACCCAGTACTTC. Full variable domain (outside the CDR3, taken from reference TRBV2 and TRBJ2-5): EPEVTQTPSHQVTQMGQEVILRCVPISNHLYFYWYRQILGQKVEFLVSFYNNEISEKSEIFDDQFSVERPDGSNFTLKIRSTKLEDSAMYFCASSLTARETQYFGPGTRLLVL.

The chain combines TRBV11-1 with TRBJ2-1, with 11 bases fitting TRBD2. The CDR3 has 19 amino acids. The trim removed 8 bases at V and 0 bases at J, leaving 15 bases unmatched. In germline, CDR1 is SGHAT, CDR2 FQDESV (reference sequence). CDR3 residues: CASAPGVLAGVSSYNEQFF. In DNA form, the CDR3 reads TGTGCCAGCGCTCCGGGGGTACTAGCGGGGGTTAGCTCCTACAATGAGCAGTTCTTC.

This clonotype was observed a handful of times. This chain joins TRBV10-1 and TRBJ2-4; 9 bases are shared with TRBD2. The V gene end was trimmed by 1 base and the J gene end by 2 bases; junction bases not matched to a gene: 6. CDR1 and CDR2 (germline): WNHNN, SYGVQD (reference sequence). The CDR3 runs to 17 residues. CDR3 sequence reads: CASSEFSGSLSKNIQYF. The CDR3 nucleotides are TGCGCCAGCAGTGAGTTTAGCGGGAGCCTTTCCAAAAACATTCAGTACTTC.

The chain is built from TRBV7-9 and TRBJ1-6; 9 nucleotides align to TRBD1. This CDR3 has 16 amino acids. Per germline, CDR1 SEHNR and CDR2 FQNEAQ (reference sequence). Germline trimming cut 6 bases from V and 1 base from J; bases unmatched to any gene: 4. The CDR3 is CASRTGTGSYNSPLHF. In DNA form, the CDR3 reads TGTGCCAGCAGGACCGGGACAGGGTCCTATAATTCACCCCTCCACTTT.

The chain recombines TRBV10-2 with TRBJ2-3, with D maybe TRBD2 (6 bases). The germline V gene encodes CDR1 WSHSY and CDR2 SAAADI. This CDR3 region has 14 residues. Trimming removed 2 bases at V and 3 bases at J, with 9 bases between. CDR3 coding DNA: TGCGCCAGCAGTGAGAGGGAGGCGACAGATACGCAGTATTTT. Its translation is CASSEREATDTQYF.

This clonotype has a handful of counts. This chain joins TRBV20-1 and TRBJ1-5, with a weak D call TRBD1 (5 bases). In germline, CDR1 is DFQATT, CDR2 SNEGSKA (reference sequence). V was pared by 1 base and J by 0 bases, with 7 bases between. The CDR3 is made up of 14 amino acids. CDR3 nucleotide sequence: TGCAGTGCTAGAGTTAGGGGTAGCAATCAGCCCCAGCATTTT. This gives the protein CSARVRGSNQPQHF.

This clonotype was counted between two and nine times. The genes are TRBV6-2 or TRBV6-3 and TRBJ1-2, with a weak D call TRBD1 (5 bases). Trimming removed 6 bases from V and 6 bases from J, with 23 bases in between. The CDR3 extends over 16 amino acids. Looked up from germline, CDR1 is MNHEY and CDR2 is SVGEGT. The CDR3 sequence: CASSRPGTEWGNGYTF. The CDR3 DNA sequence: TGTGCCAGCAGCCGGCCCGGGACGGAATGGGGCAATGGCTACACCTTC.

The V gene is TRBV27, the J gene TRBJ1-4; TRBD1 aligns across 8 bases. The germline V gene has CDR1 MNHEY and CDR2 SMNVEV (reference sequence). The CDR3 contains 15 residues. With V trimmed by 2 bases and J by 7 bases, 6 bases remained unmatched. The CDR3 spells CASSLQGALGEKLFF. The DNA of the CDR3 is TGTGCCAGCAGTTTACAGGGGGCGTTGGGTGAAAAACTGTTTTTT.

This clonotype has only a few counts. The V call is TRBV12-3 or TRBV12-4, the J call TRBJ1-1; D gene uncertain. V lost 6 bases and J lost 0, with 14 bases in between. The CDR3 has 15 amino acids. CDR3 loop: CASSPRHFLNTEAFF. CDR3 sequence (DNA): TGTGCCAGCAGCCCGAGACACTTCCTGAACACTGAAGCTTTCTTT.